This passage covers 4 T cell receptor beta chains from one sample sequenced in a study of OX40 agonist ivuxolimab in advanced cancers. Sequencing was performed with immunoSEQ multiplex PCR; in TCRdb, only in-frame clones are kept and a portion is missing. Of tens of thousands of clones in the sample, nearly 90% were seen once. Material: CD4+ or CD8+ T cells sorted from blood, obtained in a trial of the OX40 agonist ivuxolimab. The receptors were gathered from an adult with an advanced solid tumor such as melanoma, head and neck, liver or kidney cancer.

The chain uses TRBV19 and TRBJ2-5; 9 bases fit TRBD1. Trimming at V came to 5 bases and at J to 5 bases, leaving 9 bases not matched to a gene. The CDR3 has 15 amino acids. Germline CDR1 LNHDA, CDR2 SQIVND (reference sequence). CDR3 residues: CASSVGTGLWETQYF. CDR3 DNA: TGTGCCAGTAGTGTGGGGACAGGGCTTTGGGAGACCCAGTACTTC.

This clone was seen just once. J is TRBJ1-1 and V is TRBV13; possibly TRBD1 for D (5 bases). The CDR3 runs to 14 residues. Deletions cut 3 bases from V and 1 base from J, with 9 bases between. CDR1 and CDR2 from the germline V gene are PRHDT and FYEKMQ (reference sequence). CDR3 in DNA: TGTGCCAGCAGCTTTGGAGGGGAGAACACTGAAGCTTTCTTT. It translates to CASSFGGENTEAFF.

The J gene is TRBJ1-4, the V gene TRBV2, with 7 positions matching TRBD1. The germline CDR1 and CDR2 sequences are SNHLY and FYNNEI. V was clipped by 7 bases and J by 5 bases; unmatched bases: 1. The CDR3 spans 12 residues. The CDR3 protein is CASTRGNEKLFF. CDR3 DNA: TGTGCCAGCACCAGGGGGAATGAAAAACTGTTTTTT.

The V and J genes are TRBV27 and TRBJ1-6; D perhaps matches TRBD1 (5 bases). Germline V lookup: CDR1 MNHEY, CDR2 SMNVEV (reference sequence). The CDR3 sequence is 14 residues long. The V gene lost 2 bases and the J gene lost 10 bases, with 12 bases spanning the gap. The CDR3 region has the DNA TGTGCCAGCAGTTTAAGAGTGAGGGGCTCACCCCTCCACTTT. As protein: CASSLRVRGSPLHF.